This T cell receptor (beta chain) was sequenced during a study of T cell repertoires in cytomegalovirus infection. For the study at large: Based on public TCR beta signatures, there were indications of CMV infection and of a matching HLA type. Study-wide points: Dominant in the ex vivo response were TCR beta clonotypes restricted by HLA-C and specific for CMV. Cumulative frequency (of public TCR beta family members) identified carriers of CMV plus the relevant HLA.

From the reads, TCRdb called clonotypes with MiXCR, one entry per CDR3 protein. The sample consists of roughly 720,000 distinct CDR3 sequences, 35% of them appearing once. On this clonotype: Antigen: not known.

Germline loops: CDR1 MDHEN, CDR2 SYDVKM. Trimming cost V 7 bases and J 1 base; bases outside gene matches: 5. CDR3 length equals 14 residues. Sequenced input: PBMCs. This chain connects TRBV28 to TRBJ2-7; TRBD2 matches 9 bases. This clonotype was sampled from a human donor in good health (CMV status not recorded). Some clones in this sample may be carry-over from other donors' samples. CDR3 nucleotides: TGTGCCAGCACGGGGACTAGCTCTTCCTACGAGCAGTACTTC. As protein: CASTGTSSSYEQYF.